The 15 T cell receptor beta chains given below trace back to one sample, sequenced in a study of shared clonotypes between healthy human individuals. Using immunoSEQ multiplex PCR, the repertoire was profiled, and TCRdb retains in-frame clones only, with some absent. The sample has about 2.4 million clones, 93% seen once. Material: naive CD4+ T cells from PBMCs. Subset: CD45RA+ positively selected. These receptors all come from a man between 18 and 35 years old in good health. Some clones in this sample may be carry-over from other donors' samples.

The chain employs TRBV6-1 and TRBJ1-1; D perhaps matches TRBD1 (5 bases). The CDR3 is made up of 13 amino acids. Germline lookup yields CDR1 MNHNS and CDR2 SASEGT. V was pared by 4 bases and J by 7 bases, with 13 bases between. CDR3 sequence: CASSVGQGIEAFF. Written as DNA, the CDR3 is TGTGCCAGCAGTGTAGGGCAGGGCATTGAAGCTTTCTTT.

CDR3 protein: CASSDLIGREGRTGELFF. DNA of the CDR3: TGTGCCAGCAGTGACCTGATAGGGCGGGAGGGCCGCACCGGGGAGCTGTTTTTT. This sequence joins TRBV2 and TRBJ2-2, with 9 positions matching TRBD2. There are 18 residues in the CDR3. The germline gives CDR1 SNHLY, CDR2 FYNNEI. After removal of 3 bases from V and 4 bases from J, the junction contained 12 bases not matched to a gene.

The chain uses TRBV7-9 and TRBJ2-7, with 10 nucleotides matching TRBD1. The CDR3 spans 17 residues. V trimming: 1 base; J trimming: 5 bases; junction bases outside the gene matches: 11. Germline V gives CDR1 SEHNR, CDR2 FQNEAQ (reference sequence). DNA of the CDR3: TGTGCCAGCAGCTTAGGCGGTCCGGGACAGGGGTTCCACGAGCAGTACTTC. Translation gives CASSLGGPGQGFHEQYF.

Turning to this clone: Other DNA sequences of this sample code for an identical CDR3. The chain has TRBV27 and TRBJ2-7, with D possibly being TRBD1 (5 bases). In germline, CDR1 is MNHEY, CDR2 SMNVEV (reference sequence). CDR3 size: 14 residues. The V end was cut by 3 bases, the J end by 0 bases, with 9 bases between. The CDR3 spells CASSFRDSSYEQYF. CDR3 DNA: TGTGCCAGCAGTTTCCGAGACAGCTCCTACGAGCAGTACTTC.

V usage is TRBV28 and J usage is TRBJ2-5; 8 bases are shared with TRBD2. This CDR3 region has 15 residues. The V gene end was trimmed by 3 bases and the J gene end by 4 bases; junction bases not matched to a gene: 7. Germline assignment: CDR1 MDHEN and CDR2 SYDVKM. The CDR3 loop reads CASSFPGTRLETQYF. The CDR3 bases are TGTGCCAGCAGTTTCCCCGGGACTAGATTAGAGACCCAGTACTTC.

The CDR3 sequence is CASSRTSGTVRHTDTQYF. CDR3 DNA sequence: TGCGCCAGCAGCCGCACATCGGGGACAGTAAGACACACAGATACGCAGTATTTT. The genes are TRBV5-1 and TRBJ2-3; TRBD1 matches at 7 bases. The V and J ends lost 4 bases and 2 bases, in that order; junction bases with no gene match: 16. The CDR3 covers 18 residues. In germline, CDR1 is SGHRS, CDR2 YFSETQ.

In regard to this clone: This CDR3 is also generated by other DNA sequences in the sample. CDR3 DNA: TGTGCCTGGAGTGTCGAAGAGACCCAGTACTTC. This gives the protein CAWSVEETQYF. The chain links TRBV30 to TRBJ2-5; D is uncertain. V lost 0 bases and J lost 3, with 2 bases in between. This CDR3 contains 11 residues. Germline values: CDR1 GTSNPN, CDR2 SVGIG (reference sequence).

This chain uses TRBV7-9 with TRBJ1-4; D gene ambiguous. This CDR3 is built from 15 residues. Germline V gene sequence: CDR1 SEHNR, CDR2 FQNEAQ (reference sequence). Trimming left V 5 bases short and J 2 bases short, with 12 bases between. The CDR3 protein is CASSPTQPTNEKLFF. In DNA, the CDR3 is TGTGCCAGCAGCCCCACCCAACCTACTAATGAAAAACTGTTTTTT.

The chain recombines TRBV6-1 with TRBJ2-7; 7 nucleotides match TRBD1. The CDR3 runs to 15 residues. The trim removed 2 bases at V and 2 bases at J, leaving 6 bases unmatched. Germline CDR1 and CDR2: MNHNS and SASEGT. As DNA, the CDR3 is TGTGCCAGCAGTGAACCCGGGACAGCAACCTACGAGCAGTACTTC. It yields the protein CASSEPGTATYEQYF.

J is TRBJ2-1 and V is TRBV28; D is uncertain. CDR3 size: 17 residues. Germline assignment: CDR1 MDHEN and CDR2 SYDVKM. Trimming shortened V by 1 base and J by 6 bases, and 19 bases separated the two germline ends. CDR3 bases: TGTGCCAGCAGTTTATTTGCCTATGTGTTCGAGTCCAATGAGCAGTTCTTC. Its protein product is CASSLFAYVFESNEQFF.

V and J are TRBV5-5 and TRBJ1-2; D uncertain. This CDR3 is built from 12 residues. The V end lost 3 bases, the J end lost 1 base, and 4 bases lay between the germline ends. Looked up from germline, CDR1 is SGHKS and CDR2 is YYEKEE (reference sequence). Here the CDR3 reads CASSWGNYGYTF. The CDR3 coding sequence is TGTGCCAGCAGCTGGGGTAACTATGGCTACACCTTC.

This chain connects TRBV7-3 to TRBJ2-6, with D hard to call. The CDR3 length is 16 residues. CDR1 is SGHTA and CDR2 is FQGTGA in the germline V gene. The ends were cut back, 1 base at V and 2 bases at J, with 9 bases in the middle. The CDR3 loop is CASSLRFNAGANVLTF. CDR3 coding DNA: TGTGCCAGCAGCTTAAGATTTAATGCTGGGGCCAACGTCCTGACTTTC.

V is TRBV19 and J is TRBJ1-2; 11 positions match TRBD1. The ends lost 7 bases at V and 3 bases at J; junction bases unmatched: 10. Germline values: CDR1 LNHDA, CDR2 SQIVND (reference sequence). The CDR3 loop spans 16 amino acids. CDR3 sequence reads: CASTALPDRGHYGYTF. CDR3 in DNA: TGTGCCAGTACTGCCCTGCCGGACAGGGGGCACTATGGCTACACCTTC.

J is TRBJ1-2 and V is TRBV29-1, with D tentatively TRBD1 (6 bases). Germline V lookup: CDR1 SQVTM, CDR2 ANQGSEA. This CDR3 comprises 15 residues. Trimming shortened V by 3 bases and J by 5 bases, and 19 bases separated the two germline ends. The CDR3 sequence is CSVEGPRGRRYGYTF. CDR3 bases: TGCAGCGTTGAGGGTCCGCGGGGGCGAAGATATGGCTACACCTTC.

The V and J genes are TRBV15 and TRBJ2-7, with TRBD1 matching 7 bases. Germline lookup yields CDR1 LNHNV and CDR2 YYDKDF (reference sequence). J gave up 0 bases and V 1 base, and 6 bases lay outside the gene matches. This CDR3 comprises 16 residues. CDR3 nucleotide sequence: TGTGCCACCAGCAGAGGACAGGGTGGACTCTCCTACGAGCAGTACTTC. The encoded protein is CATSRGQGGLSYEQYF.